These 25 T cell receptor beta chains came from one sample sequenced in a study of T-cell reconstitution after alpha-beta-depleted transplantation in children. This sample's TCRbeta library carried unique molecular identifier barcodes. TCRdb reanalysed the PCR reads using MiXCR and keeps one entry per CDR3 protein. The table has about 420,000 distinct CDR3 sequences, around 9.9% seen once. Material: PBMCs from the stem cell graft donor, obtained from the stem cell graft. The origin of the receptors is a human donor who donated a stem cell graft to a child with acute myeloid leukemia.

In its sample, this clonotype was seen many times. V gene TRBV3-1 combines with J gene TRBJ1-4; 8 bases align to TRBD1. CDR3 length equals 14 residues. Germline CDR1 reads LGHDT; CDR2 reads YNNKEL (reference sequence). The V gene end was trimmed by 3 bases and the J gene end by 8 bases; junction bases not matched to a gene: 5. The CDR3 here is CASSQQGAGEKLFF. The CDR3 DNA reads TGTGCCAGCAGCCAGCAGGGGGCTGGAGAAAAACTGTTTTTT.

The genes are TRBV24-1 and TRBJ2-1, with 10 positions matching TRBD2. Trimming at V came to 5 bases and at J to 7 bases, leaving 7 bases not matched to a gene. CDR3 size: 15 residues. Germline V gives CDR1 KGHDR, CDR2 SFDVKD. The CDR3 sequence is CATSATSGGANEQFF. The CDR3 DNA reads TGTGCCACCAGTGCGACCAGCGGGGGGGCAAATGAGCAGTTCTTC.

V and J are TRBV4-3 and TRBJ2-5; TRBD2 matches at 7 bases. Germline CDR1 reads LGHNA; CDR2 reads YSLEER. Trimming at V came to 1 base and at J to 0 bases, leaving 14 bases not matched to a gene. CDR3 length: 19 amino acids. The CDR3 DNA reads as TGCGCCAGCAGCCAAGGGTCCGGGGACTACGTTAATTACCAAGAGACCCAGTACTTC. Translating gives CASSQGSGDYVNYQETQYF.

This clonotype was seen a handful of times. V gene TRBV12-5 combines with J gene TRBJ2-1, with TRBD2 matching 12 bases. CDR1 LGHNT and CDR2 FRNRAP come from the germline V gene. V dropped 0 bases and J dropped 0; count of bases not matched to a gene: 15. The CDR3 is 22 residues long. The CDR3 reads CASGLVLIPGLAGASSYNEQFF. The CDR3 bases are TGTGCTAGTGGTTTGGTACTTATCCCGGGACTAGCGGGTGCAAGCTCCTACAATGAGCAGTTCTTC.

V is TRBV19 and J is TRBJ2-3; the D gene is possibly TRBD1 (5 bases). The CDR3 spans 14 residues. Germline assignment: CDR1 LNHDA and CDR2 SQIVND (reference sequence). Trimming removed 5 bases from V and 0 bases from J, with 9 bases in between. CDR3 protein: CASSAQASTDTQYF. In DNA form, the CDR3 reads TGTGCCAGTAGTGCACAGGCTAGCACAGATACGCAGTATTTT. Full variable domain (missing parts from reference TRBV19 and TRBJ2-3): DGGITQSPKYLFRKEGQNVTLSCEQNLNHDAMYWYRQDPGQGLRLIYYSQIVNDFQKGDIAEGYSVSREKKESFPLTVTSAQKNPTAFYLCASSAQASTDTQYFGPGTRLTVL.

This clonotype occurred many times. The genes are TRBV5-1 and TRBJ2-5; the D is unclear. V gave up 4 bases and J gave up 5 bases, with 15 bases separating them. There are 14 residues in the CDR3. The germline CDR1 and CDR2 sequences are SGHRS and YFSETQ. The CDR3 region is CASSQTQMVETQYF. The DNA for the CDR3 is TGCGCCAGCAGCCAAACTCAGATGGTGGAGACCCAGTACTTC. Full variable domain (missing parts from reference TRBV5-1 and TRBJ2-5): KAGVTQTPRYLIKTRGQQVTLSCSPISGHRSVSWYQQTPGQGLQFLFEYFSETQRNKGNFPGRFSGRQFSNSRSEMNVSTLELGDSALYLCASSQTQMVETQYFGPGTRLLVL.

The chain recombines TRBV30 with TRBJ2-3; 9 positions agree with TRBD1. Germline values: CDR1 GTSNPN, CDR2 SVGIG (reference sequence). J gave up 5 bases and V 3 bases, and 9 bases lay outside the gene matches. The CDR3 length is 15 residues. The CDR3 region is CAWRRPGQGGDTQYF. The DNA for the CDR3 is TGTGCCTGGAGGCGACCGGGACAGGGTGGAGATACGCAGTATTTT. The whole variable domain, filled in from reference TRBV30 and TRBJ2-3, reads SQTIHQWPATLVQPVGSPLSLECTVEGTSNPNLYWYRQAAGRGLQLLFYSVGIGQISSEVPQNLSASRPQDRQFILSSKKLLLSDSGFYLCAWRRPGQGGDTQYFGPGTRLTVL.

J is TRBJ2-1 and V is TRBV5-1, with D perhaps matching TRBD1 or TRBD2 (5 bases each). This CDR3 region has 17 residues. Trimming pared 0 bases from V and 4 bases from J, leaving 17 bases between. The germline V gene has CDR1 SGHRS and CDR2 YFSETQ. The CDR3, as DNA: TGCGCCAGCAGCTTGGTGGGAAACCGGGACCTATACAATGAGCAGTTCTTC. It specifies CASSLVGNRDLYNEQFF. Full variable domain (outside the CDR3, taken from reference TRBV5-1 and TRBJ2-1): KAGVTQTPRYLIKTRGQQVTLSCSPISGHRSVSWYQQTPGQGLQFLFEYFSETQRNKGNFPGRFSGRQFSNSRSEMNVSTLELGDSALYLCASSLVGNRDLYNEQFFGPGTRLTVL.

This clonotype was seen at least ten times. The genes are TRBV4-1 and TRBJ1-1; 9 positions agree with TRBD1. With 2 bases clipped from V and 11 bases from J, the junction kept 12 bases outside the gene matches. This CDR3 region has 15 residues. CDR1 and CDR2 from the germline V gene are MGHRA and YSYEKL. CDR3 nucleotides: TGCGCCAGCAGCCAATCCGGGACAGGGATGTTTTGGGCTTTCTTT. It yields the protein CASSQSGTGMFWAFF.

This clonotype has ten or more counts. This sequence joins TRBV12-3 or TRBV12-4 and TRBJ1-5; 7 positions match TRBD1. This CDR3 is built from 13 residues. Losses at the gene ends were 7 bases for V and 3 bases for J; bases not matched to a gene: 3. In DNA form, the CDR3 reads TGTGCCAGCATGGGACAGCCCAATCAGCCCCAGCATTTT. Its protein product is CASMGQPNQPQHF.

The rearrangement uses TRBV13 and TRBJ2-6; D may match TRBD1 or TRBD2 (5 bases each). Germline-derived CDR1 and CDR2 are PRHDT and FYEKMQ (reference sequence). The CDR3 contains 18 residues. Trimming left V 2 bases short and J 0 bases short, with 14 bases between. CDR3 region: CASSLIGALSSGANVLTF. The DNA of the CDR3 is TGTGCCAGCAGCTTAATCGGGGCGCTTAGCTCTGGGGCCAACGTCCTGACTTTC.

V usage is TRBV19 and J usage is TRBJ2-1, with 9 positions matching TRBD2. The CDR3 consists of 15 residues. Germline loops: CDR1 LNHDA, CDR2 SQIVND (reference sequence). V trimming: 2 bases; J trimming: 7 bases; junction bases outside the gene matches: 6. CDR3 in amino acids: CASSISSGRSNEQFF. The CDR3 coding sequence is TGTGCCAGTAGTATATCCAGCGGGAGGTCTAATGAGCAGTTCTTC. Full variable domain (missing parts from reference TRBV19 and TRBJ2-1): DGGITQSPKYLFRKEGQNVTLSCEQNLNHDAMYWYRQDPGQGLRLIYYSQIVNDFQKGDIAEGYSVSREKKESFPLTVTSAQKNPTAFYLCASSISSGRSNEQFFGPGTRLTVL.

The rearrangement uses TRBV5-1 and TRBJ2-1, with 9 positions matching TRBD2. CDR1 is SGHRS and CDR2 is YFSETQ in the germline V gene. There are 15 residues in the CDR3. V lost 5 bases, J lost 2 bases, and 5 bases stayed unmatched. The CDR3 region is CASRTASGAYNEQFF. CDR3 nucleotides: TGCGCCAGCAGAACGGCTAGCGGGGCCTACAATGAGCAGTTCTTC. The whole variable domain, remainder taken from reference TRBV5-1 and TRBJ2-1, is KAGVTQTPRYLIKTRGQQVTLSCSPISGHRSVSWYQQTPGQGLQFLFEYFSETQRNKGNFPGRFSGRQFSNSRSEMNVSTLELGDSALYLCASRTASGAYNEQFFGPGTRLTVL.

The chain joins TRBV18 to TRBJ2-7; 8 nucleotides match TRBD1. This CDR3 is built from 14 residues. The junction had 6 bases not matched to a gene; V was cut back by 3 bases and J by 5 bases. From germline, CDR1 is KGHSH and CDR2 LQKENI. The CDR3 is CASSPGQGGHEQYV. In DNA form, the CDR3 reads TGTGCCAGCTCACCCGGACAGGGAGGCCACGAGCAGTACGTC.

The chain couples TRBV5-1 to TRBJ2-5; D might be TRBD1 (5 bases). Deletions cut 0 bases from V and 3 bases from J, with 12 bases between. This CDR3 is 15 amino acids long. Germline CDR1 is SGHRS and CDR2 is YFSETQ. The CDR3 bases are TGCGCCAGCAGCTTGGAAGGGGTTGGGGAAGAGACCCAGTACTTC. Translated: CASSLEGVGEETQYF. The complete variable domain, with remaining parts taken from reference TRBV5-1 and TRBJ2-5, reads KAGVTQTPRYLIKTRGQQVTLSCSPISGHRSVSWYQQTPGQGLQFLFEYFSETQRNKGNFPGRFSGRQFSNSRSEMNVSTLELGDSALYLCASSLEGVGEETQYFGPGTRLLVL.

The V gene is TRBV7-9, the J gene TRBJ2-1, with 8 positions matching TRBD2. The CDR3 sequence is 17 residues long. V lost 2 bases to trimming and J lost 10 bases; unmatched junction nucleotides: 16. Germline V lookup: CDR1 SEHNR, CDR2 FQNEAQ (reference sequence). This CDR3 reads CASSLSRGGGPQGEQFF. CDR3 DNA sequence: TGTGCCAGCAGCTTATCGCGCGGCGGGGGGCCCCAGGGGGAGCAGTTCTTC.

A few counts support this clonotype. J is TRBJ1-2 and V is TRBV5-1, with 7 bases that match TRBD1. Germline-derived CDR1 and CDR2 are SGHRS and YFSETQ. The CDR3 sequence is 18 residues long. The ends lost 1 base at V and 1 base at J; junction bases unmatched: 13. CDR3 sequence: CASSLTPPGTDLNYGYTF. For the CDR3, the DNA is TGCGCCAGCAGCTTGACCCCGCCCGGGACAGACCTTAACTATGGCTACACCTTC. The variable domain in full, with the rest retrieved from reference TRBV5-1 and TRBJ1-2, is KAGVTQTPRYLIKTRGQQVTLSCSPISGHRSVSWYQQTPGQGLQFLFEYFSETQRNKGNFPGRFSGRQFSNSRSEMNVSTLELGDSALYLCASSLTPPGTDLNYGYTFGSGTRLTVV.

Remarks on this clonotype: One end of the junction is discordant with germline, which a read error may explain. This sequence joins TRBV12-3 or TRBV12-4 and TRBJ1-1; TRBD1 agrees at 10 bases. The CDR3 sequence is 15 residues long. In nucleotides, the CDR3 is TGTGCCAGCAGTTTCCGCCTCAACCGGGACAGGGGACCGGGTTTT. Translation gives CASSFRLNRDRGPGF.

The rearrangement uses TRBV7-8 and TRBJ2-5; a possible D gene is TRBD2 (5 bases). V was pared by 5 bases and J by 1 base, with 11 bases between. CDR3 length: 14 residues. CDR1 is SGHVS, CDR2 FQNEAQ, per germline. CDR3 sequence reads: CASSILAFQETQYF. The CDR3, as DNA: TGTGCCAGCAGCATTTTAGCGTTCCAAGAGACCCAGTACTTC.

This clonotype was seen many times. The J gene is TRBJ2-1, the V gene TRBV29-1, with D possibly TRBD2 on 6 matching bases. The V gene lost 1 base and the J gene lost 8 bases, with 15 bases spanning the gap. The V gene's germline CDR1 is SQVTM and CDR2 ANQGSEA. The CDR3 extends over 14 amino acids. As DNA, the CDR3 is TGCAGCGTTGAAGGACCCGGGAGCCCACATGAGCAGTTCTTC. Translation gives CSVEGPGSPHEQFF.

The rearrangement uses TRBV12-5 and TRBJ1-6, with D unclear. V dropped 6 bases and J dropped 8 bases, with 8 bases sitting between them. This CDR3 is 12 amino acids long. Germline V CDR1 and CDR2: LGHNT, FRNRAP. This CDR3 is CASGKIDSPLHF. CDR3 in DNA: TGTGCTAGTGGAAAAATCGATTCACCCCTCCACTTT. Drawing the rest from reference TRBV12-5 and TRBJ1-6, the complete variable domain is DARVTQTPRHKVTEMGQEVTMRCQPILGHNTVFWYRQTMMQGLELLAYFRNRAPLDDSGMPKDRFSAEMPDATLATLKIQPSEPRDSAVYFCASGKIDSPLHFGNGTRLTVT.

Ten or more counts support this clonotype. This chain uses TRBV10-3 with TRBJ1-1; D gene uncertain. The germline V and J ends were trimmed by 2 bases and 1 base, with 8 bases remaining between them. CDR3 length equals 14 residues. Per the germline V gene, CDR1 is ENHRY and CDR2 is SYGVKD. In nucleotides, the CDR3 is TGTGCCATCAGTGAGGGTTGGCGGAACACTGAAGCTTTCTTT. Amino acids: CAISEGWRNTEAFF.

This chain uses TRBV3-1 with TRBJ1-5; TRBD1 might be the D (6 bases). The CDR3 is 15 amino acids. Trimming pared 1 base from V and 2 bases from J, leaving 9 bases between. CDR1 and CDR2 (germline): LGHDT, YNNKEL (reference sequence). DNA for the CDR3: TGTGCCAGCAGCCAAGGGAGACAGGGCAATCAGCCCCAGCATTTT. Amino acids: CASSQGRQGNQPQHF.

This clonotype was recorded a few times. The rearrangement uses TRBV3-1 and TRBJ2-1; 7 nucleotides line up with TRBD2. Germline CDR1 and CDR2: LGHDT and YNNKEL (reference sequence). V lost 0 bases and J lost 6; bases outside the gene matches: 8. The CDR3 covers 16 residues. CDR3 region: CASSQDFLAVINEQFF. Written as DNA, the CDR3 is TGTGCCAGCAGCCAAGATTTTCTAGCGGTTATCAATGAGCAGTTCTTC.

The V gene is TRBV6-2 or TRBV6-3, the J gene TRBJ2-7, with 13 bases matching TRBD2. CDR3 size: 16 residues. J lost 4 bases, V lost 6 bases, and 9 bases had no gene match. Germline lookup yields CDR1 MNHEY and CDR2 SVGEGT. CDR3 in amino acids: CASSHRTSGSAYEQYF. The CDR3 DNA is TGTGCCAGCAGCCACAGGACTAGCGGGAGTGCATACGAGCAGTACTTC.